The clone carrying this T cell receptor (beta chain) has at least ten counts. No antigen is known for it. The sample comes from a study of CD8 T cells in ankylosing spondylitis. Points from the study as a whole: Made up of about eight highly homologous variants, a TCR beta motif appeared characteristic of ankylosing spondylitis blood.

One entry per CDR3 protein, called by TCRdb with MiXCR from the 5' RACE reads. Of fewer than 550,000 distinct CDR3 sequences listed, about 5% are singletons. The CDR3 covers 9 residues. The V end lost 6 bases, the J end lost 5 bases, and 4 bases lay between the germline ends. Germline-derived CDR1 and CDR2 are DFQATT and SNEGSKA (reference sequence). The chain combines TRBV20-1 with TRBJ1-2; D remains ambiguous. The receptor was derived from a male donor with ankylosing spondylitis. The sample taken for sequencing was blood, either unsorted or a sorted T cell fraction (not recorded which). In DNA, the CDR3 is TGCAGTGCCTCGTATGGCTACACCTTC. As protein: CSASYGYTF.